These 20 T cell receptor beta chains were all obtained from the same sample, sequenced in a study of beta chain features in type 1 diabetes. The whole isolated RNA underwent reverse transcription, so sequencing captured expressed TCRB transcripts. Repertoires were generated with immunoSEQ multiplex PCR, while TCRdb's copy carries only in-frame clones and drops some. The sample has about 350,000 clones; around a fifth are singletons. Sequencing was done on a sample of naive CD4+ T cells from blood. The source of these receptors is a woman younger than 30 in good health.

This chain uses TRBV5-1 with TRBJ2-6; 7 bases are shared with TRBD2. Germline CDR1 and CDR2: SGHRS and YFSETQ. CDR3 length equals 16 residues. The V segment lost 2 bases and the J segment 2 bases; nucleotides outside the gene matches: 4. The CDR3 protein is CASSFSGGTGANVLTF. In DNA form, the CDR3 reads TGCGCCAGCAGCTTCTCCGGGGGGACTGGGGCCAACGTCCTGACTTTC.

This chain joins TRBV30 and TRBJ2-7; no firm D call. CDR1 GTSNPN and CDR2 SVGIG come from the germline V gene (reference sequence). The CDR3 extends over 14 amino acids. Between the trimmed V and J ends, which lost 0 bases and 9 bases, there was a span of 18 bases. The CDR3 region is CAWSVQLGGMGQYF. CDR3 in DNA: TGTGCCTGGAGTGTACAGCTCGGTGGTATGGGGCAGTACTTC.

J is TRBJ1-5 and V is TRBV4-1; 7 bases are shared with TRBD1. The germline gives CDR1 MGHRA, CDR2 YSYEKL. The CDR3 sequence is 14 residues long. V lost 4 bases and J lost 7; bases outside the gene matches: 7. This chain's CDR3 is CASSRQGDGQPQHF. CDR3 DNA: TGCGCCAGCAGCCGACAGGGAGATGGACAGCCCCAGCATTTT.

This chain joins TRBV9 and TRBJ1-6; unclear D gene. From germline, CDR1 is SGDLS and CDR2 YYNGEE. The CDR3 has 14 amino acids. The V end was cut by 0 bases, the J end by 7 bases, with 8 bases between. CDR3 coding DNA: TGTGCCAGCAGCGTAGAAACAGACAATTCACCCCTCCACTTT. Protein sequence: CASSVETDNSPLHF.

The chain has TRBV19 and TRBJ2-6; maybe TRBD1 (6 bases). V was pared by 11 bases and J by 2 bases, with 16 bases between. Looked up from germline, CDR1 is LNHDA and CDR2 is SQIVND (reference sequence). CDR3 length: 15 amino acids. The CDR3 region is CASRGGVTGANVLTF. CDR3 sequence (DNA): TGTGCCTCTAGAGGGGGAGTCACTGGGGCCAACGTCCTGACTTTC.

This clone was observed a handful of times. The gene calls are TRBV7-2 and TRBJ2-7; a possible D gene is TRBD1 (5 bases). V lost 1 base and J 6 bases, leaving 13 bases between the germline ends. CDR3 length equals 14 residues. The germline V gene has CDR1 SGHTA and CDR2 FQGNSA. In DNA form, the CDR3 reads TGTGCCAGCAGCTTAGTTGTCAGGGAAAGCGAGCAGTACTTC. Protein: CASSLVVRESEQYF.

This clone occurred a few times. This chain links TRBV1 with TRBJ2-1; TRBD1, the table's D call, was not compared with the DNA. TRBV1 constitutes a pseudogene. The CDR3 runs 15 residues. In DNA form, the CDR3 reads TGCACCAGCAGCCAGAAGTCCAGCTCCTACAATGAGCAGTTCTTC. Its protein product is CTSSQKSSSYNEQFF.

The rearrangement joins TRBV5-4 to TRBJ2-1; D unclear. The CDR3 is 16 residues long. V was trimmed by 4 bases and J by 0 bases, leaving 14 bases between them. The germline V gene encodes CDR1 SGHNT and CDR2 YYREEE (reference sequence). The CDR3 DNA sequence: TGTGCCAGCAGCGATTCTTACCGGAGCTCCTACAATGAGCAGTTCTTC. Residues: CASSDSYRSSYNEQFF.

This clone was observed a few times. This sequence joins TRBV9 and TRBJ2-3; D is perhaps TRBD2 (5 bases). Deletions cut 5 bases from V and 3 bases from J, with 19 bases between. This CDR3 has 16 residues. Per germline, CDR1 SGDLS and CDR2 YYNGEE. CDR3 loop: CASSQRWGSGTDTQYF. For the CDR3, the DNA is TGTGCCAGCAGTCAGAGGTGGGGTTCGGGGACAGATACGCAGTATTTT.

The sample holds a few counts of this clone. The CDR3 nucleotides read TGTGCCAGCAGCTTGGGGGGACAGGGAATAAGCACAGATACGCAGTATTTT. This translates into CASSLGGQGISTDTQYF. The rearrangement joins TRBV5-4 to TRBJ2-3; 9 bases fit TRBD1. Trimming at V came to 0 bases and at J to 0 bases, leaving 5 bases not matched to a gene. The CDR3 length is 17 residues. Germline loops: CDR1 SGHNT, CDR2 YYREEE (reference sequence).

There are a few counts of this clone. The chain couples TRBV5-1 to TRBJ2-2; D might be TRBD1 (5 bases). Trimming shortened V by 0 bases and J by 7 bases, and 13 bases separated the two germline ends. This CDR3 has 15 amino acids. Germline V gene lookup returns CDR1 SGHRS and CDR2 YFSETQ. The CDR3: CASSLDGREGGELFF. The CDR3 DNA is TGCGCCAGCAGCTTGGATGGCAGGGAAGGCGGGGAGCTGTTTTTT.

V gene TRBV2 combines with J gene TRBJ1-2; 7 bases match TRBD1. Per germline, CDR1 SNHLY and CDR2 FYNNEI. Trimming at V came to 9 bases and at J to 2 bases, leaving 3 bases not matched to a gene. This CDR3 has 12 residues. The CDR3: CASKTGNYGYTF. The DNA of the CDR3 is TGTGCCAGTAAGACAGGGAACTATGGCTACACCTTC.

This clone was seen a few times. The V gene is TRBV5-4, the J gene TRBJ2-7; perhaps TRBD1 as D (6 bases). Germline V lookup: CDR1 SGHNT, CDR2 YYREEE (reference sequence). CDR3 size: 16 residues. V lost 4 bases to trimming and J lost 3 bases, with 20 bases between them. CDR3 sequence (DNA): TGTGCCAGCAGCCCGGCATTGGACAGAGTCCTCTACGAGCAGTACTTC. It is translated as CASSPALDRVLYEQYF.

This clone appeared a few times. The chain combines TRBV9 with TRBJ1-4; TRBD1 matches at 7 bases. This CDR3 contains 15 residues. J gave up 5 bases and V 2 bases, and 6 bases lay outside the gene matches. Germline V gives CDR1 SGDLS, CDR2 YYNGEE. CDR3 protein: CASSVATGPNEKLFF. The CDR3 nucleotides are TGTGCCAGCAGCGTGGCGACAGGGCCGAATGAAAAACTGTTTTTT.

The chain recombines TRBV30 with TRBJ1-1; D might be TRBD1 (6 bases). The CDR3 length is 11 residues. V was pared by 3 bases and J by 10 bases, with 12 bases between. The germline V gene has CDR1 GTSNPN and CDR2 SVGIG (reference sequence). The CDR3 protein is CAWREQGRAFF. The CDR3 region has the DNA TGTGCCTGGAGAGAACAGGGTAGAGCTTTCTTT.

This clone was detected only a few times. Other DNA sequences in this specimen translate into the identical CDR3. The genes are TRBV5-1 and TRBJ2-1, with D possibly matching TRBD1 (5 bases). V was trimmed by 0 bases and J by 1 base, leaving 8 bases between them. The germline V gene encodes CDR1 SGHRS and CDR2 YFSETQ. The CDR3 sequence is 15 residues long. CDR3 sequence reads: CASSLDRSSYNEQFF. The CDR3 DNA sequence: TGCGCCAGCAGCTTGGACAGGTCGTCCTACAATGAGCAGTTCTTC.

This clone was counted a few times. The chain is built from TRBV13 and TRBJ2-7; 7 positions agree with TRBD1. The V gene end was trimmed by 8 bases and the J gene end by 2 bases; junction bases not matched to a gene: 9. Germline lookup yields CDR1 PRHDT and CDR2 FYEKMQ (reference sequence). This CDR3 spans 14 amino acids. CDR3 sequence reads: CASRDSGAAYEQYF. In DNA, the CDR3 is TGTGCCAGCCGGGACAGCGGTGCGGCCTACGAGCAGTACTTC.

This clone was seen more than once but under ten times. V usage is TRBV29-1 and J usage is TRBJ1-1; possible D gene TRBD1, 6 bases. CDR1 SQVTM and CDR2 ANQGSEA come from the germline V gene. CDR3 length equals 13 residues. Between the trimmed V and J ends, which lost 3 bases and 4 bases, there was a span of 12 bases. The chain's CDR3 is CSVDDQGSTEAFF. The CDR3, as DNA: TGCAGCGTTGACGACCAGGGGTCCACTGAAGCTTTCTTT.

The J gene is TRBJ1-5, the V gene TRBV7-2, with unresolved D. The CDR3 is made up of 14 amino acids. V was shortened by 0 bases and J by 0 bases, with 3 bases between the two germline ends. Germline values: CDR1 SGHTA, CDR2 FQGNSA. The CDR3 coding sequence is TGTGCCAGCAGCTTAGCAGCTAGCAATCAGCCCCAGCATTTT. It translates to CASSLAASNQPQHF.

A few counts support this clone. The rearrangement links TRBV30 to TRBJ2-3, with TRBD2 matching 8 bases. The V gene's germline CDR1 is GTSNPN and CDR2 SVGIG (reference sequence). CDR3 length equals 17 residues. V shed 1 base, J shed 4 bases, and the junction held 13 bases outside the gene matches. CDR3 sequence: CAWSDINSGETPDTQYF. The CDR3 DNA follows: TGTGCCTGGAGTGACATCAATAGCGGGGAAACACCAGATACGCAGTATTTT.